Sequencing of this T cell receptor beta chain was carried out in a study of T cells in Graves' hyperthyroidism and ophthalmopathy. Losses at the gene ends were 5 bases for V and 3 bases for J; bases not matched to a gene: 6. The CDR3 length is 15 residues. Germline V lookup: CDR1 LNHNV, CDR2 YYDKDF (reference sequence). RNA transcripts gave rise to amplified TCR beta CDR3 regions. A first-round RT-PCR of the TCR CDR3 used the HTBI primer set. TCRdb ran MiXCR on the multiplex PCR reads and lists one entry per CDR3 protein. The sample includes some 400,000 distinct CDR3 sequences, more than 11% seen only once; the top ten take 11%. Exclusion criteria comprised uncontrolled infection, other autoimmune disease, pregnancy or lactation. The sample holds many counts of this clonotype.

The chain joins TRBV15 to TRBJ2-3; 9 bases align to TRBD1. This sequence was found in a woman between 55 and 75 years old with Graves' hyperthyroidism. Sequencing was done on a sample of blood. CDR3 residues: CATSGPGQGTDTQYF. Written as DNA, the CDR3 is TGTGCCACCAGCGGGCCGGGACAGGGAACAGATACGCAGTATTTT.